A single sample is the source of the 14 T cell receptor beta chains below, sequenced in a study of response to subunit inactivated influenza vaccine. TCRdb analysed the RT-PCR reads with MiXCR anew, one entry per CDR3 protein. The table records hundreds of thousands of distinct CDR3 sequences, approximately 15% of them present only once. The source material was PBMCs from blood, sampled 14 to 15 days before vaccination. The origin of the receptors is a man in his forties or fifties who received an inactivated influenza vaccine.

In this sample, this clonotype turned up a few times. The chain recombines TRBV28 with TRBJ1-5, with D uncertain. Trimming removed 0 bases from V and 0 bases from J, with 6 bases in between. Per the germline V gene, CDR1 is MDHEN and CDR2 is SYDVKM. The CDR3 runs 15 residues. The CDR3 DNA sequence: TGTGCCAGCAGTTTATGGGCGGCTAGCAATCAGCCCCAGCATTTT. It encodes CASSLWAASNQPQHF.

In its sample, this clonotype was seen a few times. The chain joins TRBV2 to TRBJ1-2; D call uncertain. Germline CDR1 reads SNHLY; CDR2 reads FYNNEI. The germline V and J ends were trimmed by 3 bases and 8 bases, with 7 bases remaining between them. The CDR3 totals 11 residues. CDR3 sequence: CASSDSAGYTF. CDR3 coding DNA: TGTGCCAGCAGTGATTCGGCCGGCTACACCTTC.

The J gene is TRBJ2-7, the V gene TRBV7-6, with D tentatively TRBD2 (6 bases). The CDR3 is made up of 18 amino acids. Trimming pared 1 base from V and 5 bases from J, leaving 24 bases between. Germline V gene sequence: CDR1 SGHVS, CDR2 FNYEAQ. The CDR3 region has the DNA TGTGCCAGCAGCTTAGGTGTACCAACCGGGGGAGGAAGCAACGAGCAGTACTTC. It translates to CASSLGVPTGGGSNEQYF.

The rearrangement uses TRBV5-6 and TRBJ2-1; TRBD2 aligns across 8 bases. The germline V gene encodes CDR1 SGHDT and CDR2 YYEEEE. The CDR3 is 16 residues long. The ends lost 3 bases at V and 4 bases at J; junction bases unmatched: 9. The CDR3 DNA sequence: TGTGCCAGCAGCTCCCTACTAGCGGAAAATTACAATGAGCAGTTCTTC. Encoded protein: CASSSLLAENYNEQFF. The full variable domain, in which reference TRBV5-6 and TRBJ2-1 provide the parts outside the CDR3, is DAGVTQSPTHLIKTRGQQVTLRCSPKSGHDTVSWYQQALGQGPQFIFQYYEEEERQRGNFPDRFSGHQFPNYSSELNVNALLLGDSALYLCASSSLLAENYNEQFFGPGTRLTVL.

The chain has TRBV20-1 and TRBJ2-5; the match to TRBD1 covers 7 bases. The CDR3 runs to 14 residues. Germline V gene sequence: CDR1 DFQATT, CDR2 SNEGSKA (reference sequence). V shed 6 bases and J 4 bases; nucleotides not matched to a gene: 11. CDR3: CSAKRGRRGETQYF. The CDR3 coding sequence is TGCAGTGCCAAAAGGGGGCGGCGTGGAGAGACCCAGTACTTC.

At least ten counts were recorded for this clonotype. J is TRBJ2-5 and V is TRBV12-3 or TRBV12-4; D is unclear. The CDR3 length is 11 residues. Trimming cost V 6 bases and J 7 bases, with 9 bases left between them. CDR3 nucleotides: TGTGCCAGCAGCTTGATGGGGACCCAGTACTTC. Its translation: CASSLMGTQYF.

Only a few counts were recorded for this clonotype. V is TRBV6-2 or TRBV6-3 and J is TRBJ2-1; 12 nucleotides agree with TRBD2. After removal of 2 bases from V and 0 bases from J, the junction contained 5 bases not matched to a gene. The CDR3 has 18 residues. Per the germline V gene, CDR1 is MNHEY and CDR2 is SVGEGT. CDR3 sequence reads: CASSYRLAGGSSYNEQFF. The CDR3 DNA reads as TGTGCCAGCAGTTACCGGCTAGCGGGAGGGAGCTCCTACAATGAGCAGTTCTTC.

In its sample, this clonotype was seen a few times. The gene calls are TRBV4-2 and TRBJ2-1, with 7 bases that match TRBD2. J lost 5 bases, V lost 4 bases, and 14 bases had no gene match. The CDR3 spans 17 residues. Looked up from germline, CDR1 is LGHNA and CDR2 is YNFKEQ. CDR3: CASSLDAYSGSHNEQFF. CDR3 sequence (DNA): TGTGCCAGCAGCCTAGACGCTTATAGCGGGTCCCACAATGAGCAGTTCTTC.

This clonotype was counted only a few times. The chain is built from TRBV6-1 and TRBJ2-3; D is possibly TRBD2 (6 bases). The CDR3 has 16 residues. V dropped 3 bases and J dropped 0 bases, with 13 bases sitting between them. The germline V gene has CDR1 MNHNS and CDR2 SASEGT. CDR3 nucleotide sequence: TGTGCCAGCAGTGACAGCCCTCGGGGGAGCACAGATACGCAGTATTTT. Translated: CASSDSPRGSTDTQYF.

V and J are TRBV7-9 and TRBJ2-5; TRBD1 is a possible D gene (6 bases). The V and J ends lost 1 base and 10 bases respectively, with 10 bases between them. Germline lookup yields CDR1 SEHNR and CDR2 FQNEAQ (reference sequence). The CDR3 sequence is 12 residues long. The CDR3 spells CASSLETGVQYF. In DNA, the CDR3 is TGTGCCAGCAGCTTAGAGACAGGCGTCCAGTACTTC.

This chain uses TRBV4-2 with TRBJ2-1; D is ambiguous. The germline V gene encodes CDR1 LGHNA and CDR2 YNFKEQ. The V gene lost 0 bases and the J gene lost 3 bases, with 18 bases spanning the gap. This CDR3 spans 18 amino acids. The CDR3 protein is CASSQDPASRSSYNEQFF. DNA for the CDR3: TGTGCCAGCAGCCAAGACCCGGCTTCGAGGTCGAGCTACAATGAGCAGTTCTTC.

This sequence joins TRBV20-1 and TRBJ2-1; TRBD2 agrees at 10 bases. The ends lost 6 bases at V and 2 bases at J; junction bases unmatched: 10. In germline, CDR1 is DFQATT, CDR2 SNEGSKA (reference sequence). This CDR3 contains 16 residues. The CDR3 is CSAAGTSVATYNEQFF. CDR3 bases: TGCAGTGCCGCCGGGACTAGCGTAGCCACCTACAATGAGCAGTTCTTC.

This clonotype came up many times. The CDR3 region has the DNA TGCGCCAGCAGACCCTCGCAGGGACCCTACGAGCAGTACTTC. Residues: CASRPSQGPYEQYF. The V and J genes are TRBV4-1 and TRBJ2-7, with D perhaps given as TRBD1 or TRBD2 (5 bases each). The germline V gene has CDR1 MGHRA and CDR2 YSYEKL. This CDR3 contains 14 residues. Trimming left V 6 bases short and J 2 bases short, with 14 bases between.

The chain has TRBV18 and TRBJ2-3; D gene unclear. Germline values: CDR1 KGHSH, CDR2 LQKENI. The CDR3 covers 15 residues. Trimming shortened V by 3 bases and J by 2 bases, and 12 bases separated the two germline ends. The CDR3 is CASSPVALPTDTQYF. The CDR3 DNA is TGTGCCAGCTCACCGGTCGCCTTACCCACAGATACGCAGTATTTT.